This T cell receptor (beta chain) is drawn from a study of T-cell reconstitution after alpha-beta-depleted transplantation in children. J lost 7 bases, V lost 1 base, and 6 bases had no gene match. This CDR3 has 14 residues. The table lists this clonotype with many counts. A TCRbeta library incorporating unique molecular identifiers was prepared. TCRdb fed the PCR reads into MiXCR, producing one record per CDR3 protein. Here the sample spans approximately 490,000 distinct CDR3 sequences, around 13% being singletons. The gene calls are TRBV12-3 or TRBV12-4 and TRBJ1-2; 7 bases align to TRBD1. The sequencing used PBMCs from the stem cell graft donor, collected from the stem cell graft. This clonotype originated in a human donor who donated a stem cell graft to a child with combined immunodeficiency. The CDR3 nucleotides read TGTGCCAGCAGTTTAGAGGCACAGGGGCTTGGCTACACCTTC. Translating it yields CASSLEAQGLGYTF.